Detailed here is one T cell receptor (beta chain). This clonotype showed up just a few times. Its recognized antigen is unknown. No qualities accompany the bases; no much larger clone lies one base away. The sample originates from a study (dated by TCRdb to 2016 to 2017). Some background on the complete study: The study used sequence and structural analyses to characterize human CD8+ TCR repertoires recognizing immunodominant viral antigens. General findings and caveats noted by the study authors: CD8+ TCR repertoires specific to different immunodominant viral antigens were reported to be distinct from each other and highly diverse.

Per the germline V gene (reference sequence), LNHDA is the CDR1 and SQIVND is the CDR2. Relative to germline, V is 5 bases shorter and J is 7 bases shorter, with 9 bases between their ends. The CDR3 sequence holds 13 residues, the cysteine and phenylalanine included. Only the CDR3 part of the read is kept: 39 bases, read in frame from the first base. TCRdb records Illumina HiSeq 2500 as the sequencer. TCRdb's own reprocessing of the public reads used fastp at Q25 and MiXCR and kept productive beta chains. Each record represents a unique CDR3 protein, reported with the most common genes and DNA among its rows. The sample data list 1,100 or so distinct CDR3 sequences, and roughly two fifths of these were observed just once. 62% of the sample belongs to the ten largest clones.

The V and J genes are TRBV19 and TRBJ1-6, with TRBD1 as a weak D call on 6 bases. The source is a male donor. What was sequenced was CD8+ T cells (not recorded whether cultured). The sequenced DNA is TGTGCCAGTAGTTTTACAGGGAATTCACCCCTCCACTTT. Its protein product is CASSFTGNSPLHF.